This T cell receptor beta chain comes out of a study of T cell repertoires in cytomegalovirus infection (dated by TCRdb to about 2019). Broadly, across the study: The HLA type of each donor mattered for the analysis, because public TCR beta signatures pointed to carriage of CMV infection along with the matching HLA type. Study-wide conclusions, independent of this receptor: The ex vivo response was dominated by HLA-C-restricted CMV-specific TCR beta clonotypes, and the single most frequent clonotype in two of eight donors was supplied by these HLA-C-restricted clonotypes. In both this cohort and an independent cohort of 352 donors, the cumulative frequency of public TCR beta family members distinguished carriers of CMV infection plus the relevant HLA type.

The CDR3 runs 15 amino acids, cysteine and phenylalanine included. Only the CDR3 DNA is retained, 45 bases long and in frame from the first base. The germline V gene encodes CDR1 MNHEY and CDR2 SVGAGI. In the case of this clonotype: There is no known antigen for this receptor. At one end, the junction sequence differs from germline, possibly due to a read error.

TCRdb lists the instrument as Illumina HiSeq 1500. TCRdb itself trimmed the public reads at Q25 with fastp, ran MiXCR and retained productive beta chains. Here each entry gathers all rows of one CDR3 protein and keeps the most common genes and DNA. This sample holds some 600,000 distinct CDR3 sequences; roughly a quarter were observed only once. 8% of the sample rests with the top ten. The sequence derives from a human donor in good health (CMV status not recorded). Some clones in this sample may be carry-over from other donors' samples. The receptor chain draws on TRBV6-5 and TRBJ2-1; TRBD2 aligns with 9 central bases. The sample taken for sequencing was CD8+ T cells from PBMCs. The CDR3 sequence is CAGSHLQRGDEEQFF. The nucleotides are TGTGCCGGCAGTCACCTACAGCGGGGGGACGAGGAGCAGTTCTTC.